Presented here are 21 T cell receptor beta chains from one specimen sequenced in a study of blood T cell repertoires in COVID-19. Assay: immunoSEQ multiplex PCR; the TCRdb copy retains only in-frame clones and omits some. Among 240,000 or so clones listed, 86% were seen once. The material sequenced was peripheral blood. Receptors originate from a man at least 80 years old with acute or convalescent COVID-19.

This CDR3 is CASSSSSGAYNEQFF. CDR3 DNA: TGTGCCAGCAGTTCAAGTAGCGGGGCCTACAATGAGCAGTTCTTC. The gene calls are TRBV28 and TRBJ2-1; TRBD2 matches at 8 bases. The J segment lost 2 bases and the V segment lost 4 bases, leaving 4 bases of the junction unmatched. Germline V gene data show CDR1 as MDHEN and CDR2 as SYDVKM. This CDR3 has 15 amino acids.

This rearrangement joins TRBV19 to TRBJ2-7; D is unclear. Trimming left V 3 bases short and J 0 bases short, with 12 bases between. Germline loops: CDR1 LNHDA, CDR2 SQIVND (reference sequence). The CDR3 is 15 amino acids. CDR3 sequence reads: CASSIQPGSSYEQYF. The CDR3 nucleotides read TGTGCCAGTAGTATCCAGCCAGGAAGCTCCTACGAGCAGTACTTC.

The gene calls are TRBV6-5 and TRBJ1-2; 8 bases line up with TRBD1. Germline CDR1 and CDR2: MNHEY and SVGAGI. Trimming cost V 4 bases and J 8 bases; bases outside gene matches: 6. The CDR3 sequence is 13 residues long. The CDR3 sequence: CASSLRRGQGYTF. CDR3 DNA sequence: TGTGCCAGCAGTTTGCGCAGGGGGCAGGGCTACACCTTC.

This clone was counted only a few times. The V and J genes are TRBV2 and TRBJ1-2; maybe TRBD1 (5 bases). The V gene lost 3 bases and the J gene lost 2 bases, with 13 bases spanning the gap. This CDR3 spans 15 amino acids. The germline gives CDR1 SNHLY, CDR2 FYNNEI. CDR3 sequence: CASSEPRGGNYGYTF. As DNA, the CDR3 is TGTGCCAGCAGTGAGCCTCGGGGGGGAAACTATGGCTACACCTTC.

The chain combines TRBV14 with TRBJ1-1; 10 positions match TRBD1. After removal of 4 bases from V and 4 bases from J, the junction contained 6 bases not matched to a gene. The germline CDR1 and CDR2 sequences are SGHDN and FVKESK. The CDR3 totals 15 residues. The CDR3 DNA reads TGTGCCAGCAGCCTTCGGACAGGGGGACGCACTGAAGCTTTCTTT. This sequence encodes CASSLRTGGRTEAFF.

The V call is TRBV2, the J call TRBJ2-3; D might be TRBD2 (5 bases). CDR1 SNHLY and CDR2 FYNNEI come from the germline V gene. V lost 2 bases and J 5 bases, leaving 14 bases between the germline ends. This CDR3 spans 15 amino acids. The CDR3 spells CASSEFGLAGDTQYF. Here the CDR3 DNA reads TGTGCCAGCAGTGAATTCGGGCTAGCTGGAGATACGCAGTATTTT.

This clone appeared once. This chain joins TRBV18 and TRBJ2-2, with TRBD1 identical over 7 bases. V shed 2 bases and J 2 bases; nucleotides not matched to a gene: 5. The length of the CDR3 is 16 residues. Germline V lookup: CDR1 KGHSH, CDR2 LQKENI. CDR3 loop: CASSPRQGRNTGELFF. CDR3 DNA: TGTGCCAGCTCACCAAGACAGGGCCGCAACACCGGGGAGCTGTTTTTT.

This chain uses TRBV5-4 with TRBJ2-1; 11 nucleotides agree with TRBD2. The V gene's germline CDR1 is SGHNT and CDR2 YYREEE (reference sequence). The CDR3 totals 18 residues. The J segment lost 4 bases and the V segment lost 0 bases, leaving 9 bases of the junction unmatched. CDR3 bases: TGTGCCAGCAGCTTGGGTGGTAGCGGGGGGGCCTGGTACAATGAGCAGTTCTTC. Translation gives CASSLGGSGGAWYNEQFF.

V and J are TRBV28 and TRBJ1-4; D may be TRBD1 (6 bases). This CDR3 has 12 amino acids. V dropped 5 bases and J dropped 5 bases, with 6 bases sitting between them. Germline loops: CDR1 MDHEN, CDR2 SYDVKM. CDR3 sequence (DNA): TGTGCCAGCAGTACAGGGAATGAAAAACTGTTTTTT. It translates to CASSTGNEKLFF.

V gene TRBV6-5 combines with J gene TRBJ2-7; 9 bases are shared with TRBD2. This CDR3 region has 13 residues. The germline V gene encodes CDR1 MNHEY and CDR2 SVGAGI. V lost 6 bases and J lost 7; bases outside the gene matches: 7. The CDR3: CASRASGAGEQYF. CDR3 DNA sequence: TGTGCCAGCAGGGCTAGCGGGGCGGGGGAGCAGTACTTC.

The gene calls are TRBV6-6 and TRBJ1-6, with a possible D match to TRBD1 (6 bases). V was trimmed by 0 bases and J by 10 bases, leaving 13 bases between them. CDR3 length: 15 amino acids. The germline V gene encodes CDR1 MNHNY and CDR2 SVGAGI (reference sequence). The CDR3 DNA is TGTGCCAGCAGTTACTCGGGCGGGGGGCGGTCACCCCTCCACTTT. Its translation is CASSYSGGGRSPLHF.

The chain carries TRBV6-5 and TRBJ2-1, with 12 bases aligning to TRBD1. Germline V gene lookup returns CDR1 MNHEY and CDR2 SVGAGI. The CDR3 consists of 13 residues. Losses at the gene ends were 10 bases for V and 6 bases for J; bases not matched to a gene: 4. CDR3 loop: CATGTGGFNEQFF. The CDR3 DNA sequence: TGTGCCACCGGGACAGGGGGCTTCAATGAGCAGTTCTTC.

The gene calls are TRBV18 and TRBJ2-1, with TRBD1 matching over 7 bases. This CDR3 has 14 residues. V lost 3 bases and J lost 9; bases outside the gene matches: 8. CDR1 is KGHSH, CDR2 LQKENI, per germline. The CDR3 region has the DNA TGTGCCAGCTCACCCTCAGGGGGAGATTCTGAGCAGTTCTTC. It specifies CASSPSGGDSEQFF.

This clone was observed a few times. This CDR3 reads CASRSTRGEQYF. CDR3 DNA: TGTGCCAGCAGATCCACCAGGGGCGAGCAGTACTTC. J is TRBJ2-7 and V is TRBV28; D is possibly TRBD1 (6 bases). CDR3 size: 12 residues. V lost 6 bases and J lost 6, with 12 bases in between. The germline CDR1 and CDR2 sequences are MDHEN and SYDVKM.

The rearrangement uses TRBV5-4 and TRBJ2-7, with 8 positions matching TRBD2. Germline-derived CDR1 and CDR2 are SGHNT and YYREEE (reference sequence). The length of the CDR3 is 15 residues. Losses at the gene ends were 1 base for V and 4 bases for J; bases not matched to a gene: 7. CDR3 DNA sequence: TGTGCCAGCAGCTTGATTAGCGGGACCCCTTACGAGCAGTACTTC. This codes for CASSLISGTPYEQYF.

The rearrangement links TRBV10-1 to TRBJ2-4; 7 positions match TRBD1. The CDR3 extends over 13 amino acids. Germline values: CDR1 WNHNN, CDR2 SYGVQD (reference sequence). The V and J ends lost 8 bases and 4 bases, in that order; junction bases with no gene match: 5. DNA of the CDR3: TGCGCCAGCCATGGGACAGTTAAAAACATTCAGTACTTC. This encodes CASHGTVKNIQYF.

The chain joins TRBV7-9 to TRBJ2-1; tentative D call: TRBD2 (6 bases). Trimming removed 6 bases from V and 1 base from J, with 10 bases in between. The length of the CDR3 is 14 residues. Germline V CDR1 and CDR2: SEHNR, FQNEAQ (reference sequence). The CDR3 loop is CASRPSESYNEQFF. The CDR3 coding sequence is TGTGCCAGCAGGCCTAGCGAATCCTACAATGAGCAGTTCTTC. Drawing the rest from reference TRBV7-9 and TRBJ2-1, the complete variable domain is DTGVSQNPRHKITKRGQNVTFRCDPISEHNRLYWYRQTLGQGPEFLTYFQNEAQLEKSRLLSDRFSAERPKGSFSTLEIQRTEQGDSAMYLCASRPSESYNEQFFGPGTRLTVL.

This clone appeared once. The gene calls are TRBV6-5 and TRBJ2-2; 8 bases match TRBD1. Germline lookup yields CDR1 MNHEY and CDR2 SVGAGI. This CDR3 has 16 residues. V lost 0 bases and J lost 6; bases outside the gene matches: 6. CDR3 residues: CASSYSRGPPPGELFF. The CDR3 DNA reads TGTGCCAGCAGTTACTCCAGGGGGCCCCCCCCCGGGGAGCTGTTTTTT.

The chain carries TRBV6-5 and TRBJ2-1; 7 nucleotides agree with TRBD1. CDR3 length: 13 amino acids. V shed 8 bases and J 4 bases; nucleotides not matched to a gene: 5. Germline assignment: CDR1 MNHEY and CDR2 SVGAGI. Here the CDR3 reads CASGKGAYNEQFF. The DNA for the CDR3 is TGTGCCAGCGGTAAGGGGGCGTACAATGAGCAGTTCTTC.

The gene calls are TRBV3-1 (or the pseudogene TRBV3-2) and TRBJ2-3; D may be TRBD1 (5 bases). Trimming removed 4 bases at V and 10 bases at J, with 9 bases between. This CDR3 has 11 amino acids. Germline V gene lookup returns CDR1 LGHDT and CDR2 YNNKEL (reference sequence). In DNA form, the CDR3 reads TGTGCCAGCAGCCGCACAGGTCCGCAGTATTTT. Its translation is CASSRTGPQYF.

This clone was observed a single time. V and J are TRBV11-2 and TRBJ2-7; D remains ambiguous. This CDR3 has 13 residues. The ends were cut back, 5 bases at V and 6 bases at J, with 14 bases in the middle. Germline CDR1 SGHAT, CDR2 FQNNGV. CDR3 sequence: CASSPDLLGEQYF. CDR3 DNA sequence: TGTGCCAGCAGCCCCGACCTCCTAGGCGAGCAGTACTTC. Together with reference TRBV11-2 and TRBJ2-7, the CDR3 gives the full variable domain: EAGVAQSPRYKIIEKRQSVAFWCNPISGHATLYWYQQILGQGPKLLIQFQNNGVVDDSQLPKDRFSAERLKGVDSTLKIQPAKLEDSAVYLCASSPDLLGEQYFGPGTRLTVT.